The 15 T cell receptor beta chains below all came from one sample that was sequenced in a study of cytomegalovirus exposure and HLA in healthy donors. The PCR ran on 60 Vbeta and 13 Jbeta primers. Sequenced by immunoSEQ multiplex PCR; TCRdb stores in-frame clones only, minus some. Counted here are 150,000 to 200,000 clones, around 81% occurring once; the ten biggest clones make up less than 2%. What was sequenced was PBMCs. All receptors derive from a man in his forties in good health and CMV-seronegative.

The chain links TRBV6-1 to TRBJ2-1; 14 bases agree with TRBD2. Germline V gene data show CDR1 as MNHNS and CDR2 as SASEGT. V lost 6 bases and J lost 12; bases outside the gene matches: 10. The CDR3 totals 15 residues. The CDR3 bases are TGTGCCAGCAGCCCGACTAGCGGGAGGGCGGGAGGGCAGTTCTTC. It codes for CASSPTSGRAGGQFF.

The rearrangement joins TRBV10-3 to TRBJ2-1; TRBD1 aligns across 8 bases. This CDR3 is built from 19 residues. V dropped 6 bases and J dropped 1; count of bases not matched to a gene: 17. CDR1 and CDR2 (germline): ENHRY, SYGVKD. The CDR3 protein is CAIRGEGTGFLWSYNEQFF. The CDR3 DNA reads TGTGCCATCAGGGGGGAAGGGACAGGCTTCCTTTGGTCCTACAATGAGCAGTTCTTC.

This rearrangement joins TRBV27 to TRBJ1-4; D remains ambiguous. V was pared by 3 bases and J by 0 bases, with 8 bases between. In germline, CDR1 is MNHEY, CDR2 SMNVEV (reference sequence). The CDR3 consists of 15 residues. CDR3 sequence: CASSFMAATNEKLFF. The CDR3 region has the DNA TGTGCCAGCAGTTTCATGGCCGCAACTAATGAAAAACTGTTTTTT.

J is TRBJ2-3 and V is TRBV19; 11 nucleotides line up with TRBD2. CDR3 length: 16 residues. J gave up 6 bases and V 4 bases, and 9 bases lay outside the gene matches. CDR1 and CDR2 from the germline V gene are LNHDA and SQIVND (reference sequence). This CDR3 is CASSTSIAGGPDTQYF. DNA of the CDR3: TGTGCCAGTAGTACCTCAATAGCGGGAGGGCCCGATACGCAGTATTTT.

The chain recombines TRBV27 with TRBJ1-4; possible D gene TRBD1, 5 bases. Trimming stripped 7 bases from V and 13 bases from J, with 19 bases between. This CDR3 contains 13 residues. CDR1 and CDR2 (germline): MNHEY, SMNVEV (reference sequence). CDR3 sequence reads: CASTSSQGGVLFF. The CDR3, as DNA: TGTGCCAGCACCTCCTCCCAGGGAGGGGTACTGTTTTTT.

V gene TRBV7-9 combines with J gene TRBJ2-5; 7 nucleotides match TRBD1. The CDR3 runs to 12 residues. Germline V gives CDR1 SEHNR, CDR2 FQNEAQ (reference sequence). With V trimmed by 5 bases and J by 11 bases, 8 bases remained unmatched. The CDR3 is CASSRQGPRQYF. The CDR3 DNA reads as TGTGCCAGCAGCCGACAGGGCCCTCGGCAGTACTTC.

V and J are TRBV15 and TRBJ2-5; the D gene is possibly TRBD1 (5 bases). Germline CDR1 LNHNV, CDR2 YYDKDF (reference sequence). The CDR3 is 13 amino acids. The germline V and J ends were trimmed by 0 bases and 5 bases, with 7 bases remaining between them. The CDR3 is CATSRDRAETQYF. CDR3 DNA: TGTGCCACCAGCAGAGACAGGGCCGAGACCCAGTACTTC.

This clone is a singleton in its sample. The rearrangement uses TRBV28 and TRBJ2-2; D remains unclear. This CDR3 is built from 13 residues. CDR1 and CDR2 (germline): MDHEN, SYDVKM. V lost 3 bases and J lost 4, with 6 bases in between. In nucleotides, the CDR3 is TGTGCCAGCAGTTTGGTGGCCACCGGGGAGCTGTTTTTT. It is translated as CASSLVATGELFF.

The chain couples TRBV11-3 to TRBJ2-1; 12 bases are shared with TRBD2. Germline assignment: CDR1 SGHNT and CDR2 YENEEA. Losses at the gene ends were 0 bases for V and 4 bases for J; bases not matched to a gene: 7. The CDR3 loop spans 18 amino acids. CDR3 region: CASSLDPLAGGLYNEQFF. The DNA for the CDR3 is TGTGCCAGCAGCTTAGATCCCCTAGCGGGAGGGTTGTACAATGAGCAGTTCTTC.

This clone has only a few counts. This chain uses TRBV7-2 with TRBJ1-2; 9 nucleotides align to TRBD1. This CDR3 is 18 amino acids long. V shed 5 bases, J shed 1 base, and the junction held 14 bases outside the gene matches. CDR1 is SGHTA, CDR2 FQGNSA, per germline. CDR3 amino acids: CASSMHPGTGFLNYGYTF. In DNA, the CDR3 is TGTGCCAGCAGCATGCATCCGGGGACAGGGTTTCTTAACTATGGCTACACCTTC.

In the case of this clone: Other nucleotide sequences from this sample produce the same CDR3. The gene calls are TRBV5-1 and TRBJ1-1; D unresolved. The CDR3 is 14 amino acids. Germline values: CDR1 SGHRS, CDR2 YFSETQ. The V and J ends lost 2 bases and 0 bases respectively, with 8 bases between them. CDR3 in amino acids: CASSFPGMNTEAFF. The CDR3 nucleotides are TGCGCCAGCAGCTTTCCAGGTATGAACACTGAAGCTTTCTTT.

The chain links TRBV9 to TRBJ2-2, with no clear D. The germline gives CDR1 SGDLS, CDR2 YYNGEE. CDR3 length: 14 residues. Deletions cut 4 bases from V and 1 base from J, with 8 bases between. CDR3 nucleotides: TGTGCCAGCAGCTTGGCAGTGAACACCGGGGAGCTGTTTTTT. Its translation: CASSLAVNTGELFF.

The chain is built from TRBV11-2 and TRBJ2-3; TRBD2 aligns across 7 bases. Germline V CDR1 and CDR2: SGHAT, FQNNGV. The CDR3 covers 18 residues. Trimming took 5 bases from V and 4 from J; bases not matched to a gene: 18. CDR3 residues: CASSPRGGVGRSADTQYF. In DNA form, the CDR3 reads TGTGCCAGCAGCCCTCGGGGAGGGGTCGGTAGGAGCGCAGATACGCAGTATTTT.

In its sample, this clone was seen once. The chain uses TRBV2 and TRBJ2-3; D possibly corresponds to TRBD1 (6 bases). Trimming took 6 bases from V and 2 from J, leaving 15 bases between them. CDR3 length: 15 residues. The germline V gene has CDR1 SNHLY and CDR2 FYNNEI. In DNA, the CDR3 is TGTGCCAGCAGCTTACAGGGATGGGTCACAGATACGCAGTATTTT. Translated: CASSLQGWVTDTQYF.

This chain uses TRBV7-6 with TRBJ1-6; D is unresolved. Germline loops: CDR1 SGHVS, CDR2 FNYEAQ. The CDR3 has 14 residues. V was cut by 1 base and J by 8 bases, with 9 bases left in between. The CDR3 spells CASSLGPRDSPLHF. In DNA form, the CDR3 reads TGTGCCAGCAGCTTAGGTCCACGGGATTCACCCCTCCACTTT.